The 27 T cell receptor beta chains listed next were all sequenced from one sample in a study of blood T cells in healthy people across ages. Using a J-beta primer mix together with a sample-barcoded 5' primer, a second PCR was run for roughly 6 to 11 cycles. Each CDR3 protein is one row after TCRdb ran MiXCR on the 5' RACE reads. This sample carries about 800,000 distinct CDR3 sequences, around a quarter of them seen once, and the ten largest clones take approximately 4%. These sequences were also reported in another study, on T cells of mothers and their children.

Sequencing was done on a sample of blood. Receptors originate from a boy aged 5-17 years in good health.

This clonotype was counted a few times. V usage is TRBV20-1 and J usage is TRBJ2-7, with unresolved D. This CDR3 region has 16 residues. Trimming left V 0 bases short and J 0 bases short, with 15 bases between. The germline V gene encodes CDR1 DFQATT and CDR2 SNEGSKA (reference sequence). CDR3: CSARDSLRSRSYEQYF. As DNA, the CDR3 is TGCAGTGCTAGAGATAGCCTGAGGAGTCGCTCCTACGAGCAGTACTTC.

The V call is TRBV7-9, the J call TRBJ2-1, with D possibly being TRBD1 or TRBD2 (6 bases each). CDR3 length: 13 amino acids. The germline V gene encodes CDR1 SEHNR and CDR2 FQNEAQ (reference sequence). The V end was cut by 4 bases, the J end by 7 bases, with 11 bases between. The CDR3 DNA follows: TGTGCCAGCAGCTGGGGGCGGGGTAATGAGCAGTTCTTC. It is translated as CASSWGRGNEQFF. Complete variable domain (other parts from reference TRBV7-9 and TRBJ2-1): DTGVSQNPRHKITKRGQNVTFRCDPISEHNRLYWYRQTLGQGPEFLTYFQNEAQLEKSRLLSDRFSAERPKGSFSTLEIQRTEQGDSAMYLCASSWGRGNEQFFGPGTRLTVL.

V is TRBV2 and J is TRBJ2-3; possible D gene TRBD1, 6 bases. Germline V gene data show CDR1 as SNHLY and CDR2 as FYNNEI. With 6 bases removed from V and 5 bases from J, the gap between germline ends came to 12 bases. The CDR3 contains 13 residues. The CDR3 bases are TGTGCCAGCAGCCTGAACAGGGAAGATACGCAGTATTTT. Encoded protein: CASSLNREDTQYF.

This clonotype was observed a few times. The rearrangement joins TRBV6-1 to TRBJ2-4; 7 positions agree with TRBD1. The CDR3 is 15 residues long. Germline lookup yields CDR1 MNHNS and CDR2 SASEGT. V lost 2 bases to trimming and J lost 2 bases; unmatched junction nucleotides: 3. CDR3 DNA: TGTGCCAGCAGTGAACCACAGGGGACCAAAAACATTCAGTACTTC. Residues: CASSEPQGTKNIQYF.

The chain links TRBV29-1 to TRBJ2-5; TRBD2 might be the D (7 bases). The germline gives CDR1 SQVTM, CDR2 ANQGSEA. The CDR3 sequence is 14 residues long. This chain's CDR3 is CSGRGGVGLETQYF. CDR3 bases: TGCAGTGGGAGGGGGGGTGTCGGGTTGGAGACCCAGTACTTC.

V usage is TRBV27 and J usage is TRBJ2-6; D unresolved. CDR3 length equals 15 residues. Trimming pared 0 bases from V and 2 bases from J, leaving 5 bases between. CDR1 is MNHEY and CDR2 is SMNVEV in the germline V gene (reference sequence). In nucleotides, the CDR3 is TGTGCCAGCAGTTTATCGATCGCTGGGGCCAACGTCCTGACTTTC. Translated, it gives CASSLSIAGANVLTF.

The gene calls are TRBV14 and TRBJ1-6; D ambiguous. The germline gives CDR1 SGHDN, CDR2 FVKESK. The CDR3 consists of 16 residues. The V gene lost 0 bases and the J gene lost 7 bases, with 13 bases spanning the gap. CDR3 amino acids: CASSQDMGLGNSPLHF. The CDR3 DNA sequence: TGTGCCAGCAGCCAAGATATGGGCCTCGGGAATTCACCCCTCCACTTT.

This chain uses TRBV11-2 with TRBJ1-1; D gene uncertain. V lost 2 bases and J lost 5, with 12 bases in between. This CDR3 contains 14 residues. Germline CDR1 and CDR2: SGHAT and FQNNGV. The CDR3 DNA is TGTGCCAGCAGCTTAACCTTGAGGAGGACTGAAGCTTTCTTT. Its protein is CASSLTLRRTEAFF. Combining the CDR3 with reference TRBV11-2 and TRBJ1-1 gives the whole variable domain EAGVAQSPRYKIIEKRQSVAFWCNPISGHATLYWYQQILGQGPKLLIQFQNNGVVDDSQLPKDRFSAERLKGVDSTLKIQPAKLEDSAVYLCASSLTLRRTEAFFGQGTRLTVV.

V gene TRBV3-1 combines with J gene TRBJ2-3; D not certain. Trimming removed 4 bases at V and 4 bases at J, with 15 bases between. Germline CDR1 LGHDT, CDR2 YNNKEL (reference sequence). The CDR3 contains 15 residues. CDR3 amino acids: CASSLPSLLADTQYF. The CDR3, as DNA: TGTGCCAGCAGCCTACCTAGTCTTTTGGCAGATACGCAGTATTTT.

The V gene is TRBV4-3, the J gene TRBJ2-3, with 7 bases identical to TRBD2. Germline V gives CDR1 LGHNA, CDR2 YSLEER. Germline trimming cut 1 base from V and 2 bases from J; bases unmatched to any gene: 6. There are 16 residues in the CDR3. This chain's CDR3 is CASSQGGRGPTDTQYF. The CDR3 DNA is TGCGCCAGCAGCCAAGGAGGGAGGGGCCCCACAGATACGCAGTATTTT.

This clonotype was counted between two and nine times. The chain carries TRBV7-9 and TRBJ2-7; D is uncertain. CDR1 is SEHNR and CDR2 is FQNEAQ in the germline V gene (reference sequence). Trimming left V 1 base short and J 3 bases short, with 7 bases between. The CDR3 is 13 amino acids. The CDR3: CASSLVGDYEQYF. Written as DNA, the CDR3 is TGTGCCAGCAGCTTAGTAGGAGACTACGAGCAGTACTTC.

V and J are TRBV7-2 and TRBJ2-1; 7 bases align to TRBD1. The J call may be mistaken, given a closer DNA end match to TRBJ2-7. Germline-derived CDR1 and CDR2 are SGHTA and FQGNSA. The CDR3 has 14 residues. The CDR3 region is CASSWGQLLYEQYF. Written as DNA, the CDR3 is TGTGCCAGCAGCTGGGGACAGCTACTCTACGAGCAGTACTTC.

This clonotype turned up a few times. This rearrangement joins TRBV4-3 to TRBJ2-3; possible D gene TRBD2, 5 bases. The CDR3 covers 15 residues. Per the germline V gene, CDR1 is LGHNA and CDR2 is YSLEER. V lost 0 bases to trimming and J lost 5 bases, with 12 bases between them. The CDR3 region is CASSQDRSAGDTQYF. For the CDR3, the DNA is TGCGCCAGCAGCCAAGATCGGAGTGCGGGAGATACGCAGTATTTT.

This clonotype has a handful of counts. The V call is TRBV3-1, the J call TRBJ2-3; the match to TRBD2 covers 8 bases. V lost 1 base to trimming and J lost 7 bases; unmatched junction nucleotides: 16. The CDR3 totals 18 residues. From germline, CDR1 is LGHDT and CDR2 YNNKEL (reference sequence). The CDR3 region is CASSQVGSGGSRGNTQYF. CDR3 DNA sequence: TGTGCCAGCAGCCAAGTAGGGAGCGGGGGCTCCCGGGGAAATACGCAGTATTTT.

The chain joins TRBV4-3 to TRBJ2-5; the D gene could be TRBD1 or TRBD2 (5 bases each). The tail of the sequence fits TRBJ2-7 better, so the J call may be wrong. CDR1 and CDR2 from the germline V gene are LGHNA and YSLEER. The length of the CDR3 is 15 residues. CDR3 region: CASSQDWGTYYEQYF. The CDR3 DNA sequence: TGCGCCAGCAGCCAAGATTGGGGGACGTACTACGAGCAGTACTTC.

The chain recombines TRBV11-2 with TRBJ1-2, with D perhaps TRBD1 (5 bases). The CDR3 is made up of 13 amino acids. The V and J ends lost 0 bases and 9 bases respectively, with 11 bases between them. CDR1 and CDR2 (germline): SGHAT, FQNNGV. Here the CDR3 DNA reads TGTGCCAGCAGCTTAGATGTCGGGGGAAGCTACACCTTC. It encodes CASSLDVGGSYTF.

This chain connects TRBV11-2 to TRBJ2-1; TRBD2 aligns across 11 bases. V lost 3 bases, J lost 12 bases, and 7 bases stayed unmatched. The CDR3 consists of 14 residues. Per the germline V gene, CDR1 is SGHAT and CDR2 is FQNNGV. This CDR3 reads CASSFLTSGSLQFF. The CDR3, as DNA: TGTGCCAGCAGCTTCCTAACTAGCGGGAGTTTGCAGTTCTTC.

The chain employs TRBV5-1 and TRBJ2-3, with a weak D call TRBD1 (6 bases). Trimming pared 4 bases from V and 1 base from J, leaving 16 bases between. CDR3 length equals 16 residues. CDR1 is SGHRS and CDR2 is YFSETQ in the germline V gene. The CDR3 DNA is TGCGCCAGCAGCCACCAAACAGGGCTCCGCACAGATACGCAGTATTTT. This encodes CASSHQTGLRTDTQYF.

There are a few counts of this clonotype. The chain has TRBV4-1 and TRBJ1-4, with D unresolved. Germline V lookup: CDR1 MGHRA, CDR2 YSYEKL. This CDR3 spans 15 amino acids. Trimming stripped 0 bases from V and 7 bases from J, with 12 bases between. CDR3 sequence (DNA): TGCGCCAGCAGCCAAGATCCCGGGATTTCTGAAAAACTGTTTTTT. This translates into CASSQDPGISEKLFF.

CDR3 region: CASSLADIVAGGAYEQYF. For the CDR3, the DNA is TGCGCCAGCAGCTTGGCGGACATTGTTGCTGGAGGGGCCTACGAGCAGTACTTC. V usage is TRBV5-1 and J usage is TRBJ2-7; a possible D gene is TRBD2 (6 bases). Trimming removed 0 bases at V and 2 bases at J, with 21 bases between. CDR1 is SGHRS, CDR2 YFSETQ, per germline. CDR3 length: 18 amino acids.

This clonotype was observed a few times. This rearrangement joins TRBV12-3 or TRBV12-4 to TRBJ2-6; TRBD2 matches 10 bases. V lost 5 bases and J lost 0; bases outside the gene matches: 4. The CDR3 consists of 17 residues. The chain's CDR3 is CASSQGLAPSGANVLTF. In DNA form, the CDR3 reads TGTGCCAGCAGTCAGGGACTAGCGCCCTCTGGGGCCAACGTCCTGACTTTC.

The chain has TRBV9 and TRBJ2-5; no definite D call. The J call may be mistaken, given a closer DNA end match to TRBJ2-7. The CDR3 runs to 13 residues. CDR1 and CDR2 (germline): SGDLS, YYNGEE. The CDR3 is CASSVSWPDEQYF. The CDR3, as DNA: TGTGCCAGCAGCGTCAGCTGGCCTGACGAGCAGTACTTC.

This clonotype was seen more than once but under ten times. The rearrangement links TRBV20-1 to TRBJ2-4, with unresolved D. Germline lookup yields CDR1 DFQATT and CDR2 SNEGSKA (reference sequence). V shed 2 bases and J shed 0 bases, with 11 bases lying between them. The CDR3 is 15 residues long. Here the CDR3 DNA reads TGCAGTGCTAGACCAACAGAATTAGCCAAAAACATTCAGTACTTC. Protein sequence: CSARPTELAKNIQYF.

CDR3 bases: TGCAGTGCTTCCGGGACACGGAATGAGCAGTTCTTC. Protein: CSASGTRNEQFF. V usage is TRBV20-1 and J usage is TRBJ2-1; a possible D gene is TRBD1 (6 bases). V was cut by 5 bases and J by 7 bases, with 12 bases left in between. Germline V gene lookup returns CDR1 DFQATT and CDR2 SNEGSKA (reference sequence). This CDR3 is built from 12 residues.

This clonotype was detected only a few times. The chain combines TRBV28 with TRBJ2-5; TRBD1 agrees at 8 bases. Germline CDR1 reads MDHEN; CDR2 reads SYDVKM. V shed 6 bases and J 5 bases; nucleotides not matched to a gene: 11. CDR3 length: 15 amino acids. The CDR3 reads CASRKGQGAWETQYF. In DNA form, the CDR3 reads TGTGCCAGCAGGAAAGGACAGGGAGCGTGGGAGACCCAGTACTTC. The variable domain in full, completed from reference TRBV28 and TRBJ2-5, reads DVKVTQSSRYLVKRTGEKVFLECVQDMDHENMFWYRQDPGLGLRLIYFSYDVKMKEKGDIPEGYSVSREKKERFSLILESASTNQTSMYLCASRKGQGAWETQYFGPGTRLLVL.

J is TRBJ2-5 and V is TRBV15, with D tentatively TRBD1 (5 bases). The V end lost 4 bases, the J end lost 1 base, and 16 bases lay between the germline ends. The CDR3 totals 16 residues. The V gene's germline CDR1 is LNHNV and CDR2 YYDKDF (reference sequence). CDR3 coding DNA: TGTGCCACCAGCACCTATAACAGGCGGATCCAAGAGACCCAGTACTTC. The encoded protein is CATSTYNRRIQETQYF.

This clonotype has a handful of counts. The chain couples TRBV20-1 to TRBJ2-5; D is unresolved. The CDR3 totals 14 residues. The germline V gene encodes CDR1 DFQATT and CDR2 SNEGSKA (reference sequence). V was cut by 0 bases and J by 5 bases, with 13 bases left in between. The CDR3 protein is CSARDMLEVETQYF. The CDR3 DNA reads TGCAGTGCTAGAGATATGCTAGAGGTGGAGACCCAGTACTTC.